What follows are 18 T cell receptor beta chains derived from one specimen sequenced in a study of molecular identifiers for immune sequencing clone quantification. TCRdb passed the PCR reads through MiXCR, listing each CDR3 protein once. The table includes roughly 630,000 distinct CDR3 sequences, roughly 23% detected once. Material: naive CD8+ T cells from blood, with Jurkat cell RNA spiked in. Subset indicated: FACS-sorted CD8+CD4-CCR7+CD45RA+ naive T cells. The receptor source for this set is a human donor in good health. Some libraries in this study had Jurkat cell RNA spiked in.

The table lists this clonotype with many counts. The chain employs TRBV6-5 and TRBJ1-2, with D perhaps TRBD1 (6 bases). In germline, CDR1 is MNHEY, CDR2 SVGAGI. Deletions cut 0 bases from V and 4 bases from J, with 12 bases between. The CDR3 is 15 residues long. The CDR3 protein is CASSYSVRGGYGYTF. The CDR3, as DNA: TGTGCCAGCAGTTACTCGGTCAGGGGTGGCTATGGCTACACCTTC.

This chain uses TRBV28 with TRBJ2-7; 11 bases match TRBD1. This CDR3 contains 15 residues. Looked up from germline, CDR1 is MDHEN and CDR2 is SYDVKM. J lost 2 bases, V lost 11 bases, and 11 bases had no gene match. Here the CDR3 DNA reads TGTGCCGGGGAATATCCGGGACAGGGGGCCTACGAGCAGTACTTC. Its protein is CAGEYPGQGAYEQYF.

With respect to this clonotype: Being one base from a much bigger clone, this may be a read error. V gene TRBV5-5 combines with J gene TRBJ2-7; 8 nucleotides align to TRBD1. The germline V gene encodes CDR1 SGHKS and CDR2 YYEKEE (reference sequence). This CDR3 contains 14 residues. In DNA form, the CDR3 reads TGTGCCAGCGGCTTGCCGGGACAGGACTACGAGCAGTACTTC. Its translation is CASGLPGQDYEQYF.

This clonotype was observed a few times. The chain couples TRBV4-3 to TRBJ1-2; 9 bases match TRBD1. This CDR3 contains 18 residues. Germline V gene lookup returns CDR1 LGHNA and CDR2 YSLEER. V was clipped by 4 bases and J by 0 bases; unmatched bases: 12. The CDR3 loop is CASSPTLGQGTANYGYTF. CDR3 bases: TGCGCCAGCAGCCCGACCCTCGGACAGGGGACCGCTAACTATGGCTACACCTTC.

This clonotype was found many times. V gene TRBV29-1 combines with J gene TRBJ2-1; D uncertain. Deletions cut 2 bases from V and 1 base from J, with 15 bases between. Germline V gene sequence: CDR1 SQVTM, CDR2 ANQGSEA. This CDR3 is built from 16 residues. DNA of the CDR3: TGCAGCGTTGAAATTGGCCCAATGAGGTCCTACAATGAGCAGTTCTTC. Protein product: CSVEIGPMRSYNEQFF.

This chain uses TRBV7-9 with TRBJ2-7, with TRBD1 as a possible D gene (6 bases). Per the germline V gene, CDR1 is SEHNR and CDR2 is FQNEAQ (reference sequence). With 1 base removed from V and 5 bases from J, the gap between germline ends came to 18 bases. The CDR3 totals 16 residues. This CDR3 is CASSLVSGAPMNEQYF. CDR3 nucleotide sequence: TGTGCCAGCAGCTTAGTATCAGGGGCACCCATGAACGAGCAGTACTTC.

This clonotype was seen at least ten times. The CDR3 region has the DNA TGTGCCAGCAGTTTGGCGGGGCCCCAGGTCGAGCAGTACTTC. Protein product: CASSLAGPQVEQYF. The chain joins TRBV28 to TRBJ2-7; TRBD2 is a possible D gene (6 bases). CDR3 length equals 14 residues. From germline, CDR1 is MDHEN and CDR2 SYDVKM. V was trimmed by 3 bases and J by 6 bases, leaving 15 bases between them.

The V and J genes are TRBV13 and TRBJ2-7; 8 nucleotides agree with TRBD2. V trimming: 2 bases; J trimming: 0 bases; junction bases outside the gene matches: 3. Germline CDR1 PRHDT, CDR2 FYEKMQ (reference sequence). The CDR3 consists of 15 residues. CDR3 in amino acids: CASSLSGGASYEQYF. The CDR3 DNA follows: TGTGCCAGCAGCTTATCCGGGGGGGCCTCCTACGAGCAGTACTTC.

The chain is built from TRBV24-1 and TRBJ1-1; 11 nucleotides line up with TRBD1. The trim removed 2 bases at V and 3 bases at J, leaving 1 base unmatched. Germline CDR1 and CDR2: KGHDR and SFDVKD. The CDR3 runs 15 residues. CDR3 loop: CATSDSGQGDTEAFF. CDR3 DNA: TGTGCCACCAGTGATTCGGGACAGGGGGACACTGAAGCTTTCTTT.

The chain couples TRBV28 to TRBJ2-1; D tentatively reads TRBD1 or TRBD2 (5 bases each). The CDR3 is 15 residues long. V lost 3 bases and J lost 2, with 11 bases in between. Germline loops: CDR1 MDHEN, CDR2 SYDVKM. The chain's CDR3 is CASSLARDPYNEQFF. The CDR3 DNA is TGTGCCAGCAGTTTGGCCAGGGACCCCTACAATGAGCAGTTCTTC. Supplemented by reference TRBV28 and TRBJ2-1, the full variable domain reads DVKVTQSSRYLVKRTGEKVFLECVQDMDHENMFWYRQDPGLGLRLIYFSYDVKMKEKGDIPEGYSVSREKKERFSLILESASTNQTSMYLCASSLARDPYNEQFFGPGTRLTVL.

This clonotype was detected ten times or more. The CDR3 loop reads CASSFSWEGHRETQYF. The CDR3, as DNA: TGTGCCAGCAGCTTCTCGTGGGAGGGCCATAGAGAGACCCAGTACTTC. The chain carries TRBV7-9 and TRBJ2-5, with 7 positions matching TRBD2. Looked up from germline, CDR1 is SEHNR and CDR2 is FQNEAQ (reference sequence). The CDR3 spans 16 residues. V shed 3 bases and J 4 bases; nucleotides not matched to a gene: 11.

The chain couples TRBV7-2 to TRBJ1-3; 7 bases are shared with TRBD1. Trimming removed 5 bases from V and 1 base from J; junction bases left unmatched: 11. Per germline, CDR1 SGHTA and CDR2 FQGNSA. There are 17 residues in the CDR3. The CDR3 sequence is CASSPWTGPSSGNTIYF. CDR3 coding DNA: TGTGCCAGCAGCCCATGGACAGGACCCTCATCTGGAAACACCATATATTTT.

This clonotype was recorded many times. The chain has TRBV27 and TRBJ2-7; 7 nucleotides match TRBD1. The junction had 4 bases not matched to a gene; V was cut back by 6 bases and J by 2 bases. CDR1 MNHEY and CDR2 SMNVEV come from the germline V gene (reference sequence). This CDR3 spans 13 amino acids. The CDR3 reads CASSRDSTYEQYF. The DNA for the CDR3 is TGTGCCAGCAGCCGGGACAGCACCTACGAGCAGTACTTC.

The CDR3 coding sequence is TGTGCCAGCAATCCGGGACAGGGAATCAATCAGCCCCAGCATTTT. Its protein product is CASNPGQGINQPQHF. This chain joins TRBV27 and TRBJ1-5; 9 nucleotides align to TRBD1. CDR1 is MNHEY, CDR2 SMNVEV, per germline (reference sequence). V was clipped by 7 bases and J by 3 bases; unmatched bases: 7. The CDR3 is 15 amino acids.

About this clonotype itself: A much bigger clone sits one base away, suggesting this may be a read error. V gene TRBV29-1 combines with J gene TRBJ2-5, with 7 bases identical to TRBD2. Germline V gene lookup returns CDR1 SQVTM and CDR2 ANQGSEA. The CDR3 sequence is 12 residues long. The CDR3 DNA is TGCTGCGTTGTGGGAGGGGAAGGGACCCAGTACTTC. This gives the protein CCVVGGEGTQYF.

Concerning this clonotype: With a much larger clone just one base away, this may be a read error. The V gene is TRBV6-2 or TRBV6-3, the J gene TRBJ2-4; the D is unclear. Germline V gene data show CDR1 as MNHEY and CDR2 as SVGEGT. The CDR3 has 14 amino acids. Trimming pared 10 bases from V and 8 bases from J, leaving 21 bases between. CDR3 sequence: CATSITTFLDIQYF. The CDR3 coding sequence is TGTGCCACCTCGATCACTACGTTCCTCGACATTCAGTACTTC.

The chain carries TRBV9 and TRBJ1-6; D is ambiguous. The CDR3 totals 15 residues. With 0 bases removed from V and 8 bases from J, the gap between germline ends came to 12 bases. Germline V gives CDR1 SGDLS, CDR2 YYNGEE. CDR3 sequence (DNA): TGTGCCAGCAGCGTAGTTGGACTAGAGGATTCACCCCTCCACTTT. This codes for CASSVVGLEDSPLHF.

The rearrangement uses TRBV6-2 or TRBV6-3 and TRBJ1-1, with D maybe TRBD1 (5 bases). V gave up 2 bases and J gave up 2 bases, with 27 bases separating them. The germline V gene has CDR1 MNHEY and CDR2 SVGEGT. The CDR3 loop spans 20 amino acids. CDR3 DNA: TGTGCCAGCAGTTACGAGGTGCCCCCCAGGGATGACGGGGACAACACTGAAGCTTTCTTT. It codes for CASSYEVPPRDDGDNTEAFF.